This T cell receptor beta chain derives from a study of shared clonotypes between healthy human individuals (TCRdb year 2020). In terms of the full investigation: The cohort included three men and a couple of women between 18 and 49 years of age. For each donor, three plates each were used for CD4 naive and CD4 memory, two plates were used for CD8 naive, and one plate was used for CD8 memory. The study deeply sequenced blood TCR repertoires of five healthy adults to estimate repertoire size and the extent of clonotype sharing between individuals. Different laboratories and diverse techniques were used to prepare libraries and sequence TCR repertoires, to increase sequencing depth and limit assay-specific biases. Leukapheresis yielded between about 0.85 and 9.5 billion PBMCs per donor.

Using the deep immunoSEQ assay, multiplex PCR amplified TCR CDR3 regions from genomic DNA. Extracted genomic DNA from each cell subset was distributed evenly across all wells of several immunoSEQ 96-well plates, and each plate was treated as a replicate. For sorted subsets, 150 to 200 ng genomic DNA, equal to 25,000 to 35,000 T cell genomes, was loaded into each replicate PCR. Purified libraries were measured with a Qubit 3.0 fluorometer, size-checked on a Bioanalyzer 2100, and measured again with the KAPA Library Quantification kit. Every immunoSEQ 96-well plate was sequenced on a separate single-read 150-cycle Illumina NextSeq 550 flow cell. For the original study's pipeline: Because the immunoSEQ output included only junctional sequences and no quality scores, the filtering could not be the same as the filtering used for full-length reads. To assign V/J genes and CDR3, sequences were annotated against IMGT germline references using PyIR, a Python wrapper for IgBLAST v1.9. Reads with weak V/J assignments (E-value above 1e-6), missing CDR3, stop codons, out-of-frame junctions, or ambiguous translated residues were removed. V3J clonotypes were defined by identical inferred V gene, J gene, and CDR3 amino acid sequence. Percentage overlap between repertoires was calculated by dividing the number of shared unique clonotypes by the size of the smaller repertoire. Richness of each repertoire was evaluated using RTK rarefaction, the Chao1 estimator, and Recon v2.1 estimates of unobserved clonotypes. Generation probabilities were computed with OLGA for all TCRbeta clonotypes obtained by the gDNA method from a few donors. TCRdb took over this immuneACCESS table, retaining in-frame rearrangements with V and J assigned. Such tables are incomplete; in checked studies, under half of the missing clones stem from an unresolved V gene, and the remainder is unexplained. The V and J calls and clone size are taken from that table; D and trimming were inferred from the DNA. Present in this sample are around 1.5 million clones, around 98% of which were seen just once. Roughly 0.4% of the sample rests with the top ten.

The paper's findings and limits, for the study overall: Pairwise subsampling led to the expectation that sequencing depth would affect the degree of clonotype sharing among donors. About 4.5% of naive CD4, more than 3% of naive CD8, 2.3% of memory CD4, and about 0.4% of memory CD8 clonotypes were shared across several donors. Sampling was restricted to blood, and TCR repertoires in tissues likely differ from the TCR repertoires found in blood. Rarefaction of sorted-subset datasets indicated incomplete sequencing despite the large sequencing depth. Naive subsets generally had larger estimated clonotype richness than memory subsets. Compared with non-shared clonotypes, clonotypes shared by all four sorted-subset donors had higher generation probabilities. Because the study included a small number of donors, the genetic and exposure-history diversity represented was limited.

Healthy HIV-negative adults with no recently reported acute infections or vaccinations were included as donors. All donors were Caucasian adults living in Nashville, Tennessee, USA. CD4+ T cells were enriched by magnetic negative selection; naive cells were then positively selected on CD45RA, and the negative fraction formed the memory subset. After blood collection by leukapheresis, PBMCs were isolated using Ficoll-Histopaque density gradient centrifugation and then cryopreserved in the vapor phase of liquid nitrogen. Purity and quantity of every magnetically sorted T cell population were checked by analytical flow cytometry. From each sorted fraction, genomic DNA was isolated and quantified by UV absorbance on a Nanodrop 2000c. To note about this clone: The antigen this receptor binds is unknown. No much larger clonotype is one base removed from it; base qualities were not supplied.

Including cysteine and phenylalanine, the CDR3 has 15 amino acids. This entry keeps only the CDR3 DNA: 45 bases, framed from base 1. The V end loses 5 bases and the J end loses 6 bases, and a stretch of 20 bases separates them. The germline V gene sets CDR1 to SGHTA and CDR2 to FQGNSA. The rearranged chain carries TRBV7-2 and TRBJ2-7, and the D gene may be TRBD2, 6 bases matching. This receptor was identified in a man aged 25 to 40 in good health. The sample consisted of naive CD4+ T cells sorted from blood. The meaning of the sample's cell subset or site label: CD45RA+ positively selected. The CDR3 here reads CASSPQAGSGSEQYF. Read as DNA, the sequence is TGTGCCAGCAGCCCCCAGGCGGGATCCGGGTCCGAGCAGTACTTC.